Described below is a single T cell receptor beta chain sequence and its context. The data originate from a study of blood T cell repertoires in COVID-19. Germline V CDR1 and CDR2: SGHVS, FNYEAQ. The CDR3 runs to 14 residues. Data came from immunoSEQ multiplex PCR; TCRdb stores just in-frame clones and leaves some out. Among 150,000 to 200,000 clones listed, 70% to 90% were seen once. Sequencing used peripheral blood. This sequence was found in a human donor with active or convalescent COVID-19. The donor label of this sample is uncertain. The V gene is TRBV7-6, the J gene TRBJ2-7, with TRBD1 as a possible D gene (6 bases). CDR3 residues: CAKGEYRVGYEQYF. The DNA for the CDR3 is TGTGCTAAAGGCGAGTACAGGGTTGGCTACGAGCAGTACTTC.